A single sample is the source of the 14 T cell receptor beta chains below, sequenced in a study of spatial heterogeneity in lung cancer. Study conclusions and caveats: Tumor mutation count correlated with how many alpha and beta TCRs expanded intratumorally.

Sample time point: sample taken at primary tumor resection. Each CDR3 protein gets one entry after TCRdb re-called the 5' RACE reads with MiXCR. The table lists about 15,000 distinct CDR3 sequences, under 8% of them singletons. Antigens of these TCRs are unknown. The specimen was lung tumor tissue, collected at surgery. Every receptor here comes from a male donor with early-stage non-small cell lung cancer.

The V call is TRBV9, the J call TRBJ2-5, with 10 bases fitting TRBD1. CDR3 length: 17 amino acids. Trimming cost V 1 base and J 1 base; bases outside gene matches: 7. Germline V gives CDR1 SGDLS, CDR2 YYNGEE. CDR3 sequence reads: CASSVSPDRGFQETQYF. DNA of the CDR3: TGTGCCAGCAGCGTATCTCCGGACAGGGGGTTCCAAGAGACCCAGTACTTC.

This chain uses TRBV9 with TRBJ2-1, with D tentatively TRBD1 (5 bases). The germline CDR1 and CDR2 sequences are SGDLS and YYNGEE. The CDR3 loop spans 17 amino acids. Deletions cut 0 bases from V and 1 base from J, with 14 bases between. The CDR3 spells CASSVAPQGQSYNEQFF. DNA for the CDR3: TGTGCCAGCAGCGTAGCCCCGCAGGGTCAATCCTACAATGAGCAGTTCTTC.

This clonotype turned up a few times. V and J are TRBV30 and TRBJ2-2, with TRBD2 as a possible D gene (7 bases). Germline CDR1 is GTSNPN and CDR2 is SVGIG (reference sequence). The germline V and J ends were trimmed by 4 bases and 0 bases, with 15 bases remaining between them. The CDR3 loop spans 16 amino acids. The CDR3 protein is CAWISAGATNTGELFF. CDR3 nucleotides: TGTGCCTGGATCTCCGCGGGGGCCACGAACACCGGGGAGCTGTTTTTT.

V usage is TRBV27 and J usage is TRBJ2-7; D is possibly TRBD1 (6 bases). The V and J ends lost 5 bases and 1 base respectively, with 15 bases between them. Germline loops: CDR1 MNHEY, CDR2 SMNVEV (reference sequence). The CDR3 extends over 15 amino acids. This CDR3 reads CASSRRQESSYEQYF. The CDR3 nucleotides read TGTGCCAGCAGTCGTCGACAGGAGTCATCCTACGAGCAGTACTTC.

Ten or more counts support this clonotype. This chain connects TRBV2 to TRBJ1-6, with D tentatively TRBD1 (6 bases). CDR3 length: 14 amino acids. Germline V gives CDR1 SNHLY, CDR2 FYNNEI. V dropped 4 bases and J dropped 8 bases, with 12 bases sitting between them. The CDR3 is CASSVYRADSPLHF. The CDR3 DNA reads TGTGCCAGCAGTGTTTACAGGGCGGATTCACCCCTCCACTTT.

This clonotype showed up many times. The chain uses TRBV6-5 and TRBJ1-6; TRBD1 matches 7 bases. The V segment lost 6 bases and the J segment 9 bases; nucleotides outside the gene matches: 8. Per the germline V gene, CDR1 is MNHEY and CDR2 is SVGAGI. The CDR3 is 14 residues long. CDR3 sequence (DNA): TGTGCCAGCAGCTACCGGGACAGCCGTTCACCCCTCCACTTT. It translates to CASSYRDSRSPLHF.

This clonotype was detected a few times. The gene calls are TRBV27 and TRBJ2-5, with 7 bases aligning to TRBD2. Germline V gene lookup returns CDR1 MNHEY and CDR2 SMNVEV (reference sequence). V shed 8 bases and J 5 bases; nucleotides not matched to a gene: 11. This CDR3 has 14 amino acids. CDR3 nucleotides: TGTGCCAGCCGCTTACACTCCGGGGGGGAGACCCAGTACTTC. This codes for CASRLHSGGETQYF.

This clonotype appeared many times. CDR3 coding DNA: TGTGCCAGCAGTGGACACAGTACCTCCTACAATGAGCAGTTCTTC. Protein product: CASSGHSTSYNEQFF. The chain carries TRBV6-2 or TRBV6-3 and TRBJ2-1, with D perhaps TRBD1 (5 bases). V was cut by 5 bases and J by 0 bases, with 11 bases left in between. Germline-derived CDR1 and CDR2 are MNHEY and SVGEGT. This CDR3 is built from 15 residues.

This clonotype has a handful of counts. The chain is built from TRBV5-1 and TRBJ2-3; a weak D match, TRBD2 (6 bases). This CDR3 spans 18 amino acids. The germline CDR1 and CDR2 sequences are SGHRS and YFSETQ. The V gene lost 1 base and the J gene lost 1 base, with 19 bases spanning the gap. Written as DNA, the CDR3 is TGCGCCAGCAGCTTGTTTTCAGGAGGGCACGAGGGCACAGATACGCAGTATTTT. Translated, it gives CASSLFSGGHEGTDTQYF.

CDR3 residues: CASSLGSGPGELFF. CDR3 bases: TGTGCCAGCAGCTTAGGATCGGGACCCGGGGAGCTGTTTTTT. The rearrangement links TRBV7-9 to TRBJ2-2; tentatively, D is TRBD1 or TRBD2 (5 bases each). The CDR3 totals 14 residues. The germline V and J ends were trimmed by 1 base and 6 bases, with 9 bases remaining between them. Germline V gene sequence: CDR1 SEHNR, CDR2 FQNEAQ (reference sequence).

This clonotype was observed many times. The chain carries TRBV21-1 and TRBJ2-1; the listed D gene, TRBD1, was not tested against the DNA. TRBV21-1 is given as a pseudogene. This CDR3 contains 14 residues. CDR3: CASRGGRGGNEQFF. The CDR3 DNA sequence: TGTGCCAGTCGGGGGGGGCGCGGAGGAAATGAGCAGTTCTTC.

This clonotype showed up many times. The CDR3 nucleotides are TGCAGTGCGGAAGTACAGGGGGCAGAGACCCAGTACTTC. Residues: CSAEVQGAETQYF. This chain links TRBV20-1 with TRBJ2-5; the match to TRBD1 covers 9 bases. V dropped 6 bases and J dropped 4; count of bases not matched to a gene: 6. Germline assignment: CDR1 DFQATT and CDR2 SNEGSKA (reference sequence). CDR3 length: 13 amino acids.

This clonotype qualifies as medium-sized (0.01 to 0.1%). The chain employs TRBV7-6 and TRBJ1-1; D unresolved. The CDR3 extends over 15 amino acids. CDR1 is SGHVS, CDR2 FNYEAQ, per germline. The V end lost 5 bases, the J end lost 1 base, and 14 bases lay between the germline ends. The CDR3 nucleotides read TGTGCCAGCAGCCTTGGAAGGGCCAAGAACACTGAAGCTTTCTTT. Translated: CASSLGRAKNTEAFF. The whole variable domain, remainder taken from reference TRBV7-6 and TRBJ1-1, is GAGVSQSPRYKVTKRGQDVALRCDPISGHVSLYWYRQALGQGPEFLTYFNYEAQQDKSGLPNDRFSAERPEGSISTLTIQRTEQRDSAMYRCASSLGRAKNTEAFFGQGTRLTVV.

This CDR3 is CASSPGLADYLYNEQFF. The CDR3 DNA reads TGCGCCAGCAGCCCCGGACTAGCGGACTACCTCTACAATGAGCAGTTCTTC. The chain carries TRBV4-3 and TRBJ2-1; 10 nucleotides agree with TRBD2. The trim removed 4 bases at V and 3 bases at J, leaving 9 bases unmatched. Germline lookup yields CDR1 LGHNA and CDR2 YSLEER. This CDR3 has 17 residues.